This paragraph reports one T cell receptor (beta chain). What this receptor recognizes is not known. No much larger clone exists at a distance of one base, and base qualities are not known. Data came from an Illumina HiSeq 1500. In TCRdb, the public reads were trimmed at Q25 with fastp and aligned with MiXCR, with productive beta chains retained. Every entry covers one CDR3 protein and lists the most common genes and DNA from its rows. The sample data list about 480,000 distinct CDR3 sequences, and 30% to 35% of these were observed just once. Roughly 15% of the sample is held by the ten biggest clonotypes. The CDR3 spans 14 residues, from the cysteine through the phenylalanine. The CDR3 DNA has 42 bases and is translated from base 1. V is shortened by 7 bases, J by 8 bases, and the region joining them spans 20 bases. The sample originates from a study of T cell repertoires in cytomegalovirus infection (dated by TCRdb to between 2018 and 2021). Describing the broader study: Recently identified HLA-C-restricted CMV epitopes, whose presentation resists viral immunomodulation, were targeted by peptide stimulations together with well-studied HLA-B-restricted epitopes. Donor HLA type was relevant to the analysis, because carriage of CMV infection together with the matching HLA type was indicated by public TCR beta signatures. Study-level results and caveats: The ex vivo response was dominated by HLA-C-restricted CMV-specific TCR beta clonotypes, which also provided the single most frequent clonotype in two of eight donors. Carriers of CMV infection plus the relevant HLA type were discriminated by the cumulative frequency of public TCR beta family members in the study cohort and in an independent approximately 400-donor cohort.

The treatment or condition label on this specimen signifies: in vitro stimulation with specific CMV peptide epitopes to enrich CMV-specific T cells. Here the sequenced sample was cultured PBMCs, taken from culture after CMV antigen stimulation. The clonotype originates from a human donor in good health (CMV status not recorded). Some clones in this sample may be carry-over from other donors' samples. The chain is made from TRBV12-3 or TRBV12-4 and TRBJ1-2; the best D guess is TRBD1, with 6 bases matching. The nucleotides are TGTGCCAGCACCAGAAGCGGGGGGCCGGACGGCTACACCTTC. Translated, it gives CASTRSGGPDGYTF.